This T cell receptor beta chain was obtained from a study of technical replicates of blood from a handful of donors. This CDR3 is built from 14 residues. Germline CDR1 SGHAT, CDR2 FQNNGV. Trimming took 1 base from V and 0 from J, leaving 7 bases between them. Using immunoSEQ multiplex PCR, the repertoire was profiled, and TCRdb retains in-frame clones only, with some absent. The sample lists some 68,000 clones; roughly 89% were seen once. Material for sequencing was T cells isolated from PBMCs. The receptor comes from a human donor in good health. This chain connects TRBV11-2 to TRBJ2-7; no reliable D call. CDR3 in amino acids: CASSLVTVSYEQYF. CDR3 DNA sequence: TGTGCCAGCAGCTTAGTCACAGTCTCCTACGAGCAGTACTTC.